The 25 T cell receptor beta chains in this list originate from one sample, sequenced in a study of T cells in Graves' hyperthyroidism and ophthalmopathy. What was amplified from RNA transcripts were TCR beta CDR3 regions. A first-round RT-PCR of the TCR CDR3 used the HTBI primer set. One entry per CDR3 protein results from TCRdb running MiXCR on the multiplex PCR reads. The sample contains about 570,000 distinct CDR3 sequences, just over 45% of which appear only once. The source material was peripheral blood or thyroid tissue (not recorded which). These receptors came from an adult woman with Graves' disease, either hyperthyroidism or ophthalmopathy (not recorded which).

Comment on this clonotype: With a much larger clone just one base away, this may be a read error. The chain uses TRBV3-1 and TRBJ2-5; D gene unclear. This CDR3 has 12 amino acids. The germline V and J ends were trimmed by 4 bases and 7 bases, with 10 bases remaining between them. Germline V gene data show CDR1 as LGHDT and CDR2 as YNNKEL (reference sequence). CDR3 nucleotides: TGTGCCAGCAGCCGAGATCATGGGACCCAGTACTTC. Its translation: CASSRDHGTQYF.

The rearrangement joins TRBV25-1 to TRBJ2-5; 7 nucleotides match TRBD1. CDR1 is MGHDK, CDR2 SYGVNS, per germline. The CDR3 loop spans 15 amino acids. V shed 4 bases and J 4 bases; nucleotides not matched to a gene: 9. DNA of the CDR3: TGTGCCAGCAGTGCTAGACTTGACAGGGCAGAGACCCAGTACTTC. Translation: CASSARLDRAETQYF. The full variable domain, completed using reference TRBV25-1 and TRBJ2-5, is EADIYQTPRYLVIGTGKKITLECSQTMGHDKMYWYQQDPGMELHLIHYSYGVNSTEKGDLSSESTVSRIRTEHFPLTLESARPSHTSQYLCASSARLDRAETQYFGPGTRLLVL.

This clonotype was found a few times. Compared with germline, one end of the junction differs, possibly owing to a read error. The genes are TRBV12-3 or TRBV12-4 and TRBJ2-5, with 8 bases identical to TRBD1. CDR3 length: 16 residues. CDR3 in amino acids: CATSAVGRGLFETQYF. The CDR3 DNA sequence: TGTGCCACCAGTGCCGTCGGCAGGGGGCTATTTGAGACCCAGTACTTC.

The rearrangement links TRBV10-1 to TRBJ2-1; D gene uncertain. Trimming removed 4 bases at V and 7 bases at J, with 11 bases between. This CDR3 is 13 amino acids long. Germline values: CDR1 WNHNN, CDR2 SYGVQD (reference sequence). In nucleotides, the CDR3 is TGCGCCAGCAGTGGGCAGTGGGGTAATGAGCAGTTCTTC. This sequence encodes CASSGQWGNEQFF.

This clonotype has ten or more counts. The chain combines TRBV20-1 with TRBJ2-2; possible D gene TRBD2, 6 bases. The ends were cut back, 2 bases at V and 3 bases at J, with 13 bases in the middle. Germline CDR1 and CDR2: DFQATT and SNEGSKA (reference sequence). The CDR3 length is 15 residues. CDR3 sequence: CSARSGTHDTGELFF. CDR3 DNA: TGCAGTGCTAGATCCGGGACTCATGACACCGGGGAGCTGTTTTTT.

This clonotype was picked up a small number of times. The chain couples TRBV20-1 to TRBJ1-1; tentatively, D is TRBD1 (5 bases). The CDR3 length is 14 residues. Germline assignment: CDR1 DFQATT and CDR2 SNEGSKA (reference sequence). With 0 bases removed from V and 11 bases from J, the gap between germline ends came to 19 bases. CDR3 sequence (DNA): TGCAGTGCTAGAGATGAGGGGTCGGTAGGGACGGCTTTCTTT. This sequence encodes CSARDEGSVGTAFF.

This CDR3 is CSARQGQAYEQYF. DNA of the CDR3: TGCAGTGCTAGACAAGGACAGGCCTACGAGCAGTACTTC. The chain combines TRBV20-1 with TRBJ2-7, with 7 bases identical to TRBD1. The CDR3 length is 13 residues. Looked up from germline, CDR1 is DFQATT and CDR2 is SNEGSKA (reference sequence). The J segment lost 2 bases and the V segment lost 2 bases, leaving 3 bases of the junction unmatched.

Only a few counts were recorded for this clonotype. The chain recombines TRBV28 with TRBJ1-1; no definite D call. V gave up 6 bases and J gave up 3 bases, with 17 bases separating them. This CDR3 region has 15 residues. The germline CDR1 and CDR2 sequences are MDHEN and SYDVKM. In DNA form, the CDR3 reads TGTGCCAGCAGACATGCCGCGGGTGGTGACACTGAAGCTTTCTTT. It encodes CASRHAAGGDTEAFF.

The chain employs TRBV6-1 and TRBJ2-7, with no clear D. The V end was cut by 2 bases, the J end by 8 bases, with 7 bases between. Germline CDR1 reads MNHNS; CDR2 reads SASEGT. This CDR3 is 11 amino acids long. The CDR3 DNA reads as TGTGCCAGCAGTGAAAACTTCAAGCAGTACTTC. This gives the protein CASSENFKQYF.

This chain connects TRBV7-8 to TRBJ2-2; TRBD2 matches at 9 bases. Germline assignment: CDR1 SGHVS and CDR2 FQNEAQ. The CDR3 has 16 amino acids. Germline trimming cut 3 bases from V and 1 base from J; bases unmatched to any gene: 3. The DNA of the CDR3 is TGTGCCAGCAGCTTTCGGACTAGCGAGAACACCGGGGAGCTGTTTTTT. This encodes CASSFRTSENTGELFF.

CDR3 amino acids: CASSSTGGARQPQHF. In DNA form, the CDR3 reads TGTGCCAGCAGCTCGACAGGGGGGGCACGTCAGCCCCAGCATTTT. The V call is TRBV7-3, the J call TRBJ1-5, with 9 nucleotides matching TRBD1. CDR1 SGHTA and CDR2 FQGTGA come from the germline V gene. The CDR3 consists of 15 residues. The J segment lost 6 bases and the V segment lost 4 bases, leaving 7 bases of the junction unmatched.

This rearrangement joins TRBV11-3 to TRBJ2-7; TRBD1 or TRBD2 may be the D gene (5 bases each). The CDR3 length is 15 residues. With 0 bases removed from V and 5 bases from J, the gap between germline ends came to 14 bases. Germline CDR1 is SGHNT and CDR2 is YENEEA. CDR3 DNA: TGTGCCAGCAGCTTAGATGTTGGGGGATACCACGAGCAGTACTTC. Protein product: CASSLDVGGYHEQYF.

Note on this clonotype: The DNA is left out, because the CDR3 cannot be placed on it with certainty; the CDR3 is given as TCRdb lists it. J is TRBJ2-7 and V is TRBV7-3; TRBD2, as called in the table, went unchecked against the DNA. Per germline, CDR1 SGHTA and CDR2 FQGTGA. The CDR3 totals 24 residues, both ends included. Here the CDR3 reads CAVYLCASSTTRGLAGGSSYEQYF.

The chain recombines TRBV7-9 with TRBJ1-3; maybe TRBD1 (6 bases). Trimming removed 1 base at V and 2 bases at J, with 12 bases between. This CDR3 has 16 amino acids. Germline CDR1 and CDR2: SEHNR and FQNEAQ (reference sequence). The CDR3 reads CASSLGGASPGNTIYF. As DNA, the CDR3 is TGTGCCAGCAGCTTAGGGGGGGCCTCGCCTGGAAACACCATATATTTT.

This chain joins TRBV30 and TRBJ1-5; a possible D gene is TRBD1 (5 bases). This CDR3 is 13 amino acids long. V was clipped by 1 base and J by 7 bases, with 11 bases between them. Germline V gives CDR1 GTSNPN, CDR2 SVGIG (reference sequence). For the CDR3, the DNA is TGTGCCTGGAGTGACAAGGGGAGGCAGCCCCAGCATTTT. This encodes CAWSDKGRQPQHF.

The chain is built from TRBV24-1 and TRBJ1-5; no firm D call. V was shortened by 11 bases and J by 0 bases, with 19 bases between the two germline ends. The V gene's germline CDR1 is KGHDR and CDR2 SFDVKD. The CDR3 is 16 amino acids. The CDR3 nucleotides are TGTGCCAGCTCACTTTCGGCAGGACTTAGCAATCAGCCCCAGCATTTT. Protein product: CASSLSAGLSNQPQHF.

This clonotype was recorded many times. The rearrangement uses TRBV6-5 and TRBJ1-2; D is ambiguous. The length of the CDR3 is 14 residues. Germline V lookup: CDR1 MNHEY, CDR2 SVGAGI. Trimming took off 6 bases at V and 5 bases at J, with 16 bases between the two ends. CDR3 sequence: CASSSNRRVYGYTF. The CDR3 DNA follows: TGTGCCAGCAGCTCAAATCGGAGGGTATATGGCTACACCTTC.

V usage is TRBV5-1 and J usage is TRBJ1-1, with D hard to call. The germline V gene encodes CDR1 SGHRS and CDR2 YFSETQ. CDR3 length: 12 amino acids. The V and J ends lost 2 bases and 7 bases respectively, with 9 bases between them. The CDR3 protein is CASSLCHFEAFF. The CDR3 DNA follows: TGCGCCAGCAGCTTATGCCACTTTGAAGCTTTCTTT.

The chain is built from TRBV7-6 and TRBJ1-2; D uncertain. Looked up from germline, CDR1 is SGHVS and CDR2 is FNYEAQ. The CDR3 is made up of 14 amino acids. V gave up 4 bases and J gave up 4 bases, with 13 bases separating them. DNA of the CDR3: TGTGCCAGCAGCTCCCGTGGGCCGACCTATGGCTACACCTTC. It specifies CASSSRGPTYGYTF. Combining the CDR3 with reference TRBV7-6 and TRBJ1-2 gives the whole variable domain GAGVSQSPRYKVTKRGQDVALRCDPISGHVSLYWYRQALGQGPEFLTYFNYEAQQDKSGLPNDRFSAERPEGSISTLTIQRTEQRDSAMYRCASSSRGPTYGYTFGSGTRLTVV.

This clonotype was detected only a few times. The chain recombines TRBV18 with TRBJ2-2; D may correspond to TRBD1 or TRBD2 (5 bases each). The germline V gene has CDR1 KGHSH and CDR2 LQKENI. The CDR3 is made up of 15 amino acids. Trimming left V 3 bases short and J 9 bases short, with 17 bases between. In nucleotides, the CDR3 is TGTGCCAGCTCACCTCCGTCCGGGACGGGCCGGGAGCTGTTTTTT. Translated: CASSPPSGTGRELFF.

The V and J genes are TRBV29-1 and TRBJ1-1; D gene unclear. CDR3 length equals 14 residues. The germline V gene encodes CDR1 SQVTM and CDR2 ANQGSEA. Trimming shortened V by 5 bases and J by 7 bases, and 20 bases separated the two germline ends. The CDR3 DNA reads as TGCAGCGTTCGCGATTTCGGTATAGCTAATGAAGCTTTCTTT. Protein sequence: CSVRDFGIANEAFF.

V and J are TRBV10-2 and TRBJ2-5, with unresolved D. Germline V gene sequence: CDR1 WSHSY, CDR2 SAAADI. The CDR3 extends over 17 amino acids. Trimming removed 6 bases at V and 0 bases at J, with 20 bases between. The CDR3 coding sequence is TGCGCCAGCAGGCGTCGTGGCCCGATACGTTACCAAGAGACCCAGTACTTC. Residues: CASRRRGPIRYQETQYF.

This rearrangement joins TRBV7-9 to TRBJ2-7; 10 bases align to TRBD2. CDR1 SEHNR and CDR2 FQNEAQ come from the germline V gene (reference sequence). V lost 4 bases to trimming and J lost 0 bases; unmatched junction nucleotides: 6. The CDR3 runs to 16 residues. CDR3 residues: CASSSTASGSSYEQYF. The CDR3 nucleotides read TGTGCCAGCAGCTCCACCGCTAGCGGGAGCTCCTACGAGCAGTACTTC.

In regard to this clonotype: Likely a read error: the CDR3 ends without its conserved phenylalanine or tryptophan. It is unclear where the CDR3 begins or ends on the DNA, so no DNA is shown, and the CDR3 is as TCRdb lists it. CDR3 sequence reads: CSARDGADY. V gene TRBV20-1 combines with J gene TRBJ1-4; the D segment call TRBD1 is taken from the table without a DNA check. From its first to its last residue, the CDR3 has 9 amino acids. CDR1 is DFQATT and CDR2 is SNEGSKA in the germline V gene (reference sequence).

The sample holds a few counts of this clonotype. V is TRBV2 and J is TRBJ1-2; TRBD1 matches at 8 bases. V was clipped by 9 bases and J by 6 bases; unmatched bases: 6. The germline gives CDR1 SNHLY, CDR2 FYNNEI. This CDR3 has 12 amino acids. Here the CDR3 reads CARSGGGDGYTF. The CDR3 bases are TGTGCCAGGTCAGGGGGCGGAGATGGCTACACCTTC.